Below are 13 T cell receptor beta chains sequenced from a single sample in a study of T cell responses to AZD1222 COVID-19 vaccine. TCRdb keeps only in-frame clones here, not all; method: immunoSEQ multiplex PCR. This table has 90,000 to 110,000 clones, about 81% appearing once. Sequencing was performed on peripheral blood, taken on day 0 of AZD1222 vaccination. Receptors originate from an adult in good health.

This chain links TRBV27 with TRBJ1-2; the D gene is possibly TRBD1 (6 bases). Trimming stripped 8 bases from V and 4 bases from J, with 20 bases between. Germline CDR1 is MNHEY and CDR2 is SMNVEV (reference sequence). The CDR3 extends over 15 amino acids. The chain's CDR3 is CASSVSGQTIYGYTF. CDR3 bases: TGTGCCAGCTCGGTATCAGGACAGACAATCTATGGCTACACCTTC.

The chain uses TRBV7-3 and TRBJ2-3, with 9 bases aligning to TRBD2. From germline, CDR1 is SGHTA and CDR2 FQGTGA. With 3 bases clipped from V and 0 bases from J, the junction kept 4 bases outside the gene matches. This CDR3 region has 16 residues. CDR3 in DNA: TGTGCCAGCAGCTTTGGAGCGGGGGGCAGCACAGATACGCAGTATTTT. Translated: CASSFGAGGSTDTQYF. The variable domain in full, with the rest retrieved from reference TRBV7-3 and TRBJ2-3, is GAGVSQTPSNKVTEKGKYVELRCDPISGHTALYWYRQSLGQGPEFLIYFQGTGAADDSGLPNDRFFAVRPEGSVSTLKIQRTERGDSAVYLCASSFGAGGSTDTQYFGPGTRLTVL.

This sequence joins TRBV5-1 and TRBJ1-1; TRBD1 aligns across 10 bases. The ends lost 3 bases at V and 1 base at J; junction bases unmatched: 6. The CDR3 is 16 amino acids. Per germline, CDR1 SGHRS and CDR2 YFSETQ. The CDR3 region is CASSSGQGVRNTEAFF. In DNA form, the CDR3 reads TGCGCCAGCAGCTCTGGACAGGGGGTGAGGAACACTGAAGCTTTCTTT.

This chain links TRBV6-4 with TRBJ2-1; the D gene is possibly TRBD1 (5 bases). The CDR3 has 13 amino acids. Germline CDR1 reads MRHNA; CDR2 reads SNTAGT. Trimming stripped 4 bases from V and 10 bases from J, with 14 bases between. The DNA of the CDR3 is TGTGCCAGCAGTGCGGACATTTTGGGGGAGCAGTTCTTC. Encoded protein: CASSADILGEQFF.

V and J are TRBV5-1 and TRBJ2-2, with D possibly being TRBD1 (6 bases). Germline V CDR1 and CDR2: SGHRS, YFSETQ. V gave up 4 bases and J gave up 3 bases, with 13 bases separating them. This CDR3 region has 15 residues. This CDR3 reads CASSLTGRDTGELFF. CDR3 bases: TGCGCCAGCAGCCTTACAGGGCGGGACACCGGGGAGCTGTTTTTT.

V usage is TRBV29-1 and J usage is TRBJ1-1, with no clear D. Germline values: CDR1 SQVTM, CDR2 ANQGSEA. This CDR3 comprises 8 residues. Trimming pared 7 bases from V and 7 bases from J, leaving 4 bases between. In DNA form, the CDR3 reads TGCAGCGGAGATGAAGCTTTCTTT. Translation: CSGDEAFF.

The chain combines TRBV19 with TRBJ2-2; TRBD1 matches 8 bases. V lost 7 bases to trimming and J lost 2 bases; unmatched junction nucleotides: 3. The germline gives CDR1 LNHDA, CDR2 SQIVND (reference sequence). The CDR3 sequence is 14 residues long. The CDR3 sequence: CASNGQGNTGELFF. The DNA for the CDR3 is TGTGCCAGTAATGGACAGGGAAACACCGGGGAGCTGTTTTTT.

The V and J genes are TRBV2 and TRBJ2-3; no definite D call. The length of the CDR3 is 12 residues. V was pared by 6 bases and J by 0 bases, with 4 bases between. CDR1 SNHLY and CDR2 FYNNEI come from the germline V gene. The CDR3 bases are TGTGCCAGCAGGATAAGCACAGATACGCAGTATTTT. This translates into CASRISTDTQYF. The full variable domain, with the rest looked up from reference TRBV2 and TRBJ2-3, is EPEVTQTPSHQVTQMGQEVILRCVPISNHLYFYWYRQILGQKVEFLVSFYNNEISEKSEIFDDQFSVERPDGSNFTLKIRSTKLEDSAMYFCASRISTDTQYFGPGTRLTVL.

The J gene is TRBJ1-4, the V gene TRBV3-1 (or the pseudogene TRBV3-2); 11 bases are shared with TRBD1. Germline CDR1 and CDR2: LGHDT and YNNKEL (reference sequence). V lost 6 bases, J lost 7 bases, and 7 bases stayed unmatched. The CDR3 sequence is 15 residues long. The CDR3 DNA sequence: TGTGCCAGCAGTCTTGGACAGGGGGCGGGTGAAAAACTGTTTTTT. Translation: CASSLGQGAGEKLFF.

Of note for this clone: At one end the junction does not follow the germline gene, possibly because of a read error. The J gene is TRBJ2-3, the V gene TRBV6-5; TRBD2 agrees at 10 bases. The CDR3 is 14 amino acids. CDR1 and CDR2 (germline): MNHEY, SVGAGI. CDR3 sequence reads: CASKEVASGGRIHF. Written as DNA, the CDR3 is TGTGCCAGCAAAGAAGTGGCTAGCGGGGGAAGGATCCATTTT.

This clone was seen once. DNA of the CDR3: TGTGCCTCCGGGACAGGTATTGGCGAGCAGTACTTC. This encodes CASGTGIGEQYF. The chain combines TRBV6-5 with TRBJ2-7; TRBD1 matches at 8 bases. V trimming: 11 bases; J trimming: 6 bases; junction bases outside the gene matches: 9. CDR1 MNHEY and CDR2 SVGAGI come from the germline V gene. The CDR3 has 12 amino acids.

J is TRBJ1-1 and V is TRBV6-5, with a weak D call TRBD1 (5 bases). The germline CDR1 and CDR2 sequences are MNHEY and SVGAGI. The CDR3 has 14 amino acids. The V end lost 7 bases, the J end lost 4 bases, and 16 bases lay between the germline ends. The CDR3 loop is CASINRRASTEAFF. As DNA, the CDR3 is TGTGCCAGCATTAACAGGAGGGCCAGCACTGAAGCTTTCTTT.

This chain links TRBV18 with TRBJ2-7; tentatively, D is TRBD2 (5 bases). The CDR3 runs 14 residues. In germline, CDR1 is KGHSH, CDR2 LQKENI. The V gene lost 8 bases and the J gene lost 3 bases, with 17 bases spanning the gap. CDR3 nucleotides: TGTGCCAGCGCCCCACCGGACGGACTCTACGAGCAGTACTTC. Amino acid sequence: CASAPPDGLYEQYF.